One and the same sample provided the 27 T cell receptor beta chains below, sequenced in a study of cytomegalovirus exposure and HLA in healthy donors. In the PCR, 60 Vbeta and 13 Jbeta primers were used. The repertoire was sequenced with immunoSEQ multiplex PCR; TCRdb's copy has only in-frame clones and lacks some. This sample carries around 44,000 clones, roughly nine tenths of them seen once, and the ten largest clones take around 8%. Source material: PBMCs. The receptors come from a woman aged 40 to 55 in good health and CMV-seropositive.

In this sample, this clone turned up once. The CDR3 here is CASSATGQVKETQYF. The CDR3 coding sequence is TGCGCCAGCAGCGCAACCGGTCAGGTTAAAGAGACCCAGTACTTC. The rearrangement links TRBV4-1 to TRBJ2-5; D gene ambiguous. CDR1 and CDR2 (germline): MGHRA, YSYEKL. The CDR3 is 15 amino acids. Trimming removed 5 bases at V and 3 bases at J, with 16 bases between.

This clone has a handful of counts. V gene TRBV18 combines with J gene TRBJ1-5; 7 nucleotides match TRBD1. Germline assignment: CDR1 KGHSH and CDR2 LQKENI. This CDR3 spans 16 amino acids. V was pared by 3 bases and J by 6 bases, with 11 bases of the junction left unmatched. CDR3 sequence: CASSPRAQGGGQPQHF. CDR3 in DNA: TGTGCCAGCTCACCCCGGGCGCAGGGGGGTGGTCAGCCCCAGCATTTT.

This clone was seen more than once but under ten times. The chain carries TRBV6-5 and TRBJ1-6; TRBD1 might be the D (5 bases). The CDR3 contains 15 residues. The ends were cut back, 2 bases at V and 12 bases at J, with 17 bases in the middle. Germline V CDR1 and CDR2: MNHEY, SVGAGI. The CDR3 loop is CASSYGQGFRLPLHF. The CDR3, as DNA: TGTGCCAGCAGTTACGGGCAGGGTTTTAGGCTACCCCTCCACTTT.

Regarding this clone: At one boundary the junction diverges from the germline segment, which might be a read error. V and J are TRBV7-7 and TRBJ2-2; 11 bases are shared with TRBD2. Germline CDR1 reads SSHAT; CDR2 reads FNYEAQ (reference sequence). The CDR3 extends over 16 amino acids. The DNA of the CDR3 is TGTGCTAGCAGTTTAGCGGGAGGGCCGAACACCGGGGAGCTGTTTTTT. Its protein is CASSLAGGPNTGELFF. Using reference TRBV7-7 and TRBJ2-2 for the parts outside the CDR3, the full variable domain is GAGVSQSPRYKVTKRGQDVTLRCDPISSHATLYWYQQALGQGPEFLTYFNYEAQPDKSGLPSDRFSAERPEGSISTLTIQRTEQRDSAMYRCASSLAGGPNTGELFFGEGSRLTVL.

This clone was found once. The chain uses TRBV11-2 and TRBJ1-5; weak D call: TRBD1 (5 bases). The CDR3 is 13 residues long. CDR1 is SGHAT and CDR2 is FQNNGV in the germline V gene. Trimming removed 5 bases at V and 5 bases at J, with 10 bases between. DNA of the CDR3: TGTGCCAGCAGCCGACAGATAGATCAGCCCCAGCATTTT. It yields the protein CASSRQIDQPQHF. The full variable domain, with the rest looked up from reference TRBV11-2 and TRBJ1-5, is EAGVAQSPRYKIIEKRQSVAFWCNPISGHATLYWYQQILGQGPKLLIQFQNNGVVDDSQLPKDRFSAERLKGVDSTLKIQPAKLEDSAVYLCASSRQIDQPQHFGDGTRLSIL.

Written as DNA, the CDR3 is TGTGCCAGTAGTATTGAGCTCCACACCGGGGAGCTGTTTTTT. Its translation is CASSIELHTGELFF. This chain connects TRBV19 to TRBJ2-2; no clear D gene. The CDR3 consists of 14 residues. V gave up 3 bases and J gave up 3 bases, with 8 bases separating them. CDR1 and CDR2 (germline): LNHDA, SQIVND (reference sequence).

The J gene is TRBJ1-1, the V gene TRBV7-2; 7 bases agree with TRBD1. V was clipped by 2 bases and J by 1 base; unmatched bases: 7. This CDR3 is 16 amino acids long. CDR1 is SGHTA, CDR2 FQGNSA, per germline. Here the CDR3 DNA reads TGTGCCAGCAGCTTATGGTCAGGGGGAAAGAACACTGAAGCTTTCTTT. Amino acids: CASSLWSGGKNTEAFF.

This clone was observed a handful of times. The genes are TRBV6-5 and TRBJ2-3; D possibly corresponds to TRBD2 (5 bases). The CDR3 is 15 amino acids. Germline-derived CDR1 and CDR2 are MNHEY and SVGAGI. Deletions cut 2 bases from V and 4 bases from J, with 13 bases between. The CDR3: CASSYRADGADTQYF. CDR3 nucleotide sequence: TGTGCCAGCAGTTACAGAGCGGACGGGGCAGATACGCAGTATTTT.

The genes are TRBV6-6 and TRBJ1-2; TRBD1 aligns across 7 bases. Germline lookup yields CDR1 MNHNY and CDR2 SVGAGI (reference sequence). The CDR3 length is 13 residues. The V and J ends lost 5 bases and 6 bases, in that order; junction bases with no gene match: 6. The CDR3 nucleotides are TGTGCCAGCAGTATGACAGGGAGCAATGGCTACACCTTC. Translated, it gives CASSMTGSNGYTF.

The chain combines TRBV19 with TRBJ2-7, with TRBD1 matching over 9 bases. V lost 6 bases to trimming and J lost 2 bases; unmatched junction nucleotides: 2. The CDR3 contains 13 residues. The germline CDR1 and CDR2 sequences are LNHDA and SQIVND (reference sequence). CDR3 nucleotides: TGTGCCAGTAGGGACAGGGGAACCTACGAGCAGTACTTC. Translation gives CASRDRGTYEQYF. The full variable domain, its missing parts supplied by reference TRBV19 and TRBJ2-7, is DGGITQSPKYLFRKEGQNVTLSCEQNLNHDAMYWYRQDPGQGLRLIYYSQIVNDFQKGDIAEGYSVSREKKESFPLTVTSAQKNPTAFYLCASRDRGTYEQYFGPGTRLTVT.

The genes are TRBV6-6 and TRBJ1-6, with TRBD1 as a possible D gene (5 bases). Germline V lookup: CDR1 MNHNY, CDR2 SVGAGI (reference sequence). The V end was cut by 0 bases, the J end by 9 bases, with 9 bases between. This CDR3 has 14 amino acids. Written as DNA, the CDR3 is TGTGCCAGCAGTTACTCGCAGGGTAGTTCACCCCTCCACTTT. Protein product: CASSYSQGSSPLHF.

The V call is TRBV11-1, the J call TRBJ2-1; D is unresolved. Germline CDR1 is SGHAT and CDR2 is FQDESV (reference sequence). The germline V and J ends were trimmed by 3 bases and 4 bases, with 16 bases remaining between them. The CDR3 has 16 residues. As DNA, the CDR3 is TGTGCCAGCAGCTTCGGATTAGCCCTAATTTACAATGAGCAGTTCTTC. It encodes CASSFGLALIYNEQFF.

This chain uses TRBV27 with TRBJ2-7; D might be TRBD2 (6 bases). Germline V gives CDR1 MNHEY, CDR2 SMNVEV (reference sequence). CDR3 length equals 15 residues. V was shortened by 2 bases and J by 5 bases, with 16 bases between the two germline ends. This CDR3 is CASSLVGEVMNEQYF. The DNA for the CDR3 is TGTGCCAGCAGTTTAGTGGGGGAGGTCATGAACGAGCAGTACTTC.

This chain links TRBV7-6 with TRBJ1-1; 10 bases align to TRBD1. The junction had 7 bases not matched to a gene; V was cut back by 5 bases and J by 4 bases. Germline V gene sequence: CDR1 SGHVS, CDR2 FNYEAQ. This CDR3 has 15 residues. CDR3 amino acids: CASSDPGQGSTEAFF. The CDR3 DNA sequence: TGTGCCAGCAGCGATCCGGGACAGGGGTCCACTGAAGCTTTCTTT.

The chain carries TRBV13 and TRBJ2-1, with TRBD1 matching 12 bases. This CDR3 has 15 amino acids. V was pared by 5 bases and J by 9 bases, with 8 bases of the junction left unmatched. CDR1 and CDR2 from the germline V gene are PRHDT and FYEKMQ (reference sequence). Here the CDR3 DNA reads TGTGCCAGCAGCCCCCGGGACAGGGGGCCCGGTGAGCAGTTCTTC. This codes for CASSPRDRGPGEQFF.

The chain employs TRBV5-1 and TRBJ2-7; D not resolved. Trimming removed 0 bases at V and 2 bases at J, with 3 bases between. Per the germline V gene, CDR1 is SGHRS and CDR2 is YFSETQ. This CDR3 is 12 amino acids long. The CDR3 bases are TGCGCCAGCAGCTTGGACACCTACGAGCAGTACTTC. It specifies CASSLDTYEQYF.

V is TRBV7-9 and J is TRBJ2-7; D may be TRBD2 (7 bases). In germline, CDR1 is SEHNR, CDR2 FQNEAQ (reference sequence). CDR3 length equals 15 residues. Trimming stripped 6 bases from V and 3 bases from J, with 18 bases between. DNA for the CDR3: TGTGCCAGCAGTTTGGGGGGCGGGGGAAACTACGAGCAGTACTTC. Translation: CASSLGGGGNYEQYF.

V usage is TRBV6-5 and J usage is TRBJ1-2, with TRBD1 matching over 7 bases. CDR1 and CDR2 from the germline V gene are MNHEY and SVGAGI. This CDR3 spans 15 amino acids. Losses at the gene ends were 4 bases for V and 2 bases for J; bases not matched to a gene: 7. This CDR3 reads CASSSLGGANYGYTF. The DNA for the CDR3 is TGTGCCAGCAGTTCTCTAGGGGGCGCGAACTATGGCTACACCTTC.

This sequence joins TRBV6-6 and TRBJ2-5; 8 bases fit TRBD1. The germline CDR1 and CDR2 sequences are MNHNY and SVGAGI (reference sequence). The CDR3 is 14 amino acids. V shed 5 bases, J shed 1 base, and the junction held 3 bases outside the gene matches. The CDR3 protein is CASSQQGVQETQYF. For the CDR3, the DNA is TGTGCCAGCAGTCAACAGGGGGTCCAAGAGACCCAGTACTTC.

This clone was seen a single time. The V and J genes are TRBV18 and TRBJ2-1, with TRBD2 as a possible D gene (6 bases). Germline CDR1 and CDR2: KGHSH and LQKENI. The V and J ends lost 5 bases and 5 bases respectively, with 13 bases between them. CDR3 length equals 14 residues. The CDR3 protein is CASSVLALDNEQFF. The CDR3 DNA sequence: TGTGCCAGCTCAGTACTAGCTCTTGACAATGAGCAGTTCTTC.

The chain employs TRBV6-1 and TRBJ2-3; no reliable D call. Germline loops: CDR1 MNHNS, CDR2 SASEGT. The CDR3 loop spans 13 amino acids. Trimming removed 0 bases from V and 4 bases from J, with 5 bases in between. CDR3 nucleotides: TGTGCCAGCAGTGAAGCGGCAGCAGATACGCAGTATTTT. This translates into CASSEAAADTQYF.

V gene TRBV5-1 combines with J gene TRBJ2-6; tentatively, D is TRBD2 (6 bases). The V gene's germline CDR1 is SGHRS and CDR2 YFSETQ. This CDR3 has 15 residues. Trimming took off 2 bases at V and 2 bases at J, with 8 bases between the two ends. In DNA form, the CDR3 reads TGCGCCAGCAGCTTAGGAGGGCCTGGGGCCAACGTCCTGACTTTC. Protein product: CASSLGGPGANVLTF.

V usage is TRBV4-2 and J usage is TRBJ2-3; 8 bases map to TRBD2. CDR1 and CDR2 from the germline V gene are LGHNA and YNFKEQ. V shed 1 base and J 6 bases; nucleotides not matched to a gene: 3. The CDR3 contains 14 residues. The CDR3 protein is CASSQAGGGDTQYF. The CDR3 nucleotides read TGTGCCAGCAGCCAAGCGGGAGGGGGGGATACGCAGTATTTT.

The chain is built from TRBV2 and TRBJ2-2, with D perhaps matching TRBD2 (5 bases). V was cut by 7 bases and J by 6 bases, with 12 bases left in between. The germline gives CDR1 SNHLY, CDR2 FYNNEI. The CDR3 has 13 residues. The CDR3, as DNA: TGTGCCAGCACTTCTTCGAGGGCCGGGGAGCTGTTTTTT. Translated, it gives CASTSSRAGELFF.

The V and J genes are TRBV7-9 and TRBJ2-7; 7 bases are a match to TRBD2. V dropped 7 bases and J dropped 0; count of bases not matched to a gene: 9. The germline CDR1 and CDR2 sequences are SEHNR and FQNEAQ (reference sequence). The CDR3 runs to 15 residues. This CDR3 is CASTKLAGSSYEQYF. The CDR3 DNA is TGTGCCAGCACCAAATTAGCGGGCAGCTCCTACGAGCAGTACTTC.

V is TRBV5-1 and J is TRBJ1-1; perhaps TRBD1 as D (5 bases). CDR1 and CDR2 (germline): SGHRS, YFSETQ. Trimming shortened V by 0 bases and J by 3 bases, and 15 bases separated the two germline ends. The CDR3 loop spans 16 amino acids. DNA of the CDR3: TGCGCCAGCAGCTTGGGGACACCTCTAAAGGACACTGAAGCTTTCTTT. Amino acid sequence: CASSLGTPLKDTEAFF.

This chain uses TRBV12-5 with TRBJ1-4; tentative D call: TRBD1 (5 bases). V lost 6 bases and J 0 bases, leaving 14 bases between the germline ends. The CDR3 runs to 16 residues. Germline-derived CDR1 and CDR2 are LGHNT and FRNRAP. CDR3 amino acids: CASGLQEPATNEKLFF. DNA for the CDR3: TGTGCTAGTGGCCTACAGGAGCCTGCAACTAATGAAAAACTGTTTTTT. Supplemented by reference TRBV12-5 and TRBJ1-4, the full variable domain reads DARVTQTPRHKVTEMGQEVTMRCQPILGHNTVFWYRQTMMQGLELLAYFRNRAPLDDSGMPKDRFSAEMPDATLATLKIQPSEPRDSAVYFCASGLQEPATNEKLFFGSGTQLSVL.